These 30 T cell receptor beta chains share one sample of origin, sequenced in a study of T cell responses to AZD1222 COVID-19 vaccine (dated by TCRdb to the early 2020s). Reading the label with the study, this specimen's time point is: about 28 days (+/-7) after the second vaccine dose. The sample's treatment or condition, from its label and the paper: meningococcal conjugate vaccine given as trial control. Libraries came from the immunoSEQ multiplex PCR assay. TCRdb's version of the immuneACCESS table is confined to in-frame rearrangements and falls short of the full clone set. An unresolved V gene accounts for under half of the shortfall where checked; the remainder is of unknown origin. The table for this sample lists 60,000 to 90,000 clones; more than 60% of them were counted only once. The biggest ten clones account for 27% of the sample. The material sequenced was peripheral blood, taken 28 days after the second dose of the MenACWY control vaccine. Receptors were obtained from an adult who received the MenACWY meningococcal vaccine as a control.

The V call is TRBV6-2 or TRBV6-3, the J call TRBJ2-1; 12 bases are a match to TRBD2. J was trimmed by 7 bases and V by 5 bases; bases with no gene match: 9. Germline assignment: CDR1 MNHEY and CDR2 SVGEGT. The CDR3 is 16 residues long. The CDR3 DNA reads TGTGCCAGCAGTGAGATACTAGCGGGGGGAAAAAATGAGCAGTTCTTC. Translated: CASSEILAGGKNEQFF.

J is TRBJ2-3 and V is TRBV11-3; D is possibly TRBD2 (5 bases). V was cut by 4 bases and J by 0 bases, with 8 bases left in between. This CDR3 is built from 14 residues. CDR1 SGHNT and CDR2 YENEEA come from the germline V gene. The CDR3 region has the DNA TGTGCCAGCAGCTCAGCGGCTAGCACAGATACGCAGTATTTT. Translated, it gives CASSSAASTDTQYF.

Here the CDR3 DNA reads TGTGCCAGCAGCTTAGATGGTGGAAGTGAGTCAGGCTACACCTTC. Translated, it gives CASSLDGGSESGYTF. The rearrangement uses TRBV7-3 and TRBJ1-2; D gene ambiguous. Germline CDR1 is SGHTA and CDR2 is FQGTGA. The V end was cut by 2 bases, the J end by 8 bases, with 18 bases between. The CDR3 extends over 15 amino acids.

The chain recombines TRBV13 with TRBJ2-5; D not certain. The CDR3 runs to 15 residues. Germline assignment: CDR1 PRHDT and CDR2 FYEKMQ (reference sequence). The germline V and J ends were trimmed by 2 bases and 5 bases, with 15 bases remaining between them. The CDR3 is CASSLNFGSPETQYF. CDR3 DNA: TGTGCCAGCAGCTTAAACTTCGGATCTCCCGAGACCCAGTACTTC.

In this sample, this clone turned up a few times. The J gene is TRBJ1-2, the V gene TRBV28; 9 bases align to TRBD1. Germline lookup yields CDR1 MDHEN and CDR2 SYDVKM. CDR3 length: 17 amino acids. The trim removed 6 bases at V and 1 base at J, leaving 12 bases unmatched. Here the CDR3 reads CASSSTGGSPYNYGYTF. DNA for the CDR3: TGTGCCAGCAGCTCTACAGGGGGCTCCCCCTATAACTATGGCTACACCTTC.

There are a few counts of this clone. The chain is built from TRBV27 and TRBJ2-1; 12 nucleotides match TRBD2. V lost 7 bases, J lost 8 bases, and 12 bases stayed unmatched. CDR3 size: 16 residues. The germline V gene encodes CDR1 MNHEY and CDR2 SMNVEV (reference sequence). The CDR3 nucleotides read TGTGCCAGCACCCCGGTAGGACTAGCGGGGTGGGATGAGCAGTTCTTC. Residues: CASTPVGLAGWDEQFF.

This clone showed up just a few times. The gene calls are TRBV19 and TRBJ2-5; D might be TRBD1 (5 bases). Trimming left V 5 bases short and J 1 base short, with 20 bases between. This CDR3 is built from 17 residues. CDR1 and CDR2 from the germline V gene are LNHDA and SQIVND (reference sequence). Written as DNA, the CDR3 is TGTGCCAGTAGTGTAAGAAAGGGGTCCGACCTCCAAGAGACCCAGTACTTC. Its protein product is CASSVRKGSDLQETQYF.

V gene TRBV18 combines with J gene TRBJ1-5, with a tentative D call TRBD1 (6 bases). Germline CDR1 and CDR2: KGHSH and LQKENI. The CDR3 totals 15 residues. The V and J ends lost 8 bases and 5 bases respectively, with 19 bases between them. The CDR3 bases are TGTGCCAGCACGAGTGGGGGGGGCGCGGATCAGCCCCAGCATTTT. Its translation is CASTSGGGADQPQHF.

This sequence joins TRBV4-1 and TRBJ1-5; D is uncertain. CDR1 is MGHRA and CDR2 is YSYEKL in the germline V gene. The CDR3 covers 16 residues. The V end was cut by 0 bases, the J end by 3 bases, with 12 bases between. CDR3 residues: CASSQEVMVSNQPQHF. The DNA for the CDR3 is TGCGCCAGCAGCCAAGAGGTTATGGTTTCCAATCAGCCCCAGCATTTT.

The rearrangement joins TRBV4-1 to TRBJ1-1; 10 bases are a match to TRBD1. In germline, CDR1 is MGHRA, CDR2 YSYEKL. The CDR3 length is 15 residues. The junction had 3 bases not matched to a gene; V was cut back by 2 bases and J by 3 bases. CDR3 sequence: CASSQQTGGYTEAFF. The CDR3 DNA is TGCGCCAGCAGCCAACAGACAGGGGGCTACACTGAAGCTTTCTTT.

This chain uses TRBV30 with TRBJ2-7; TRBD1 matches 10 bases. Germline-derived CDR1 and CDR2 are GTSNPN and SVGIG (reference sequence). The J segment lost 6 bases and the V segment lost 6 bases, leaving 5 bases of the junction unmatched. The CDR3 totals 12 residues. The CDR3 DNA reads TGTGCCTGTGGGACAGGGGACGGCGAGCAGTACTTC. Translating it yields CACGTGDGEQYF.

J is TRBJ1-1 and V is TRBV6-5; D is undetermined. The germline V gene has CDR1 MNHEY and CDR2 SVGAGI. The CDR3 is 14 amino acids. Trimming pared 1 base from V and 8 bases from J, leaving 14 bases between. This CDR3 reads CASSYLLGGREAFF. DNA for the CDR3: TGTGCCAGCAGTTACTTACTGGGCGGCAGGGAAGCTTTCTTT.

The V gene is TRBV29-1, the J gene TRBJ2-1; 9 bases agree with TRBD1. The V segment lost 7 bases and the J segment 4 bases; nucleotides outside the gene matches: 8. This CDR3 has 14 amino acids. Germline CDR1 and CDR2: SQVTM and ANQGSEA. CDR3 loop: CSAAGGQGYNEQFF. Here the CDR3 DNA reads TGCAGCGCCGCCGGGGGACAGGGATACAATGAGCAGTTCTTC.

CDR3 in amino acids: CASRSSDTQYF. CDR3 nucleotides: TGTGCCAGCAGGTCATCGGATACGCAGTATTTT. The chain combines TRBV2 with TRBJ2-3; D is unresolved. This CDR3 comprises 11 residues. V lost 6 bases and J lost 6, with 7 bases in between. CDR1 and CDR2 from the germline V gene are SNHLY and FYNNEI.

J is TRBJ1-1 and V is TRBV7-2; 9 bases agree with TRBD1. This CDR3 spans 15 amino acids. Germline lookup yields CDR1 SGHTA and CDR2 FQGNSA. The junction had 8 bases not matched to a gene; V was cut back by 4 bases and J by 5 bases. The CDR3 nucleotides read TGTGCCAGCAGCTCGGACAGGGGACCAAGGACTGAAGCTTTCTTT. This translates into CASSSDRGPRTEAFF.

The rearrangement links TRBV6-2 or TRBV6-3 to TRBJ1-6, with 8 bases aligning to TRBD1. Trimming at V came to 5 bases and at J to 10 bases, leaving 4 bases not matched to a gene. CDR3 size: 13 residues. Germline V gives CDR1 MNHEY, CDR2 SVGEGT. The CDR3 reads CASSDRGGSPLHF. In DNA, the CDR3 is TGTGCCAGCAGTGACAGGGGCGGATCACCCCTCCACTTT.

The genes are TRBV4-2 and TRBJ1-5; D might be TRBD1 (5 bases). Trimming took 4 bases from V and 5 from J, leaving 12 bases between them. Germline V CDR1 and CDR2: LGHNA, YNFKEQ. This CDR3 region has 14 residues. The CDR3 protein is CASSRQGEDQPQHF. For the CDR3, the DNA is TGTGCCAGCAGCCGTCAGGGAGAAGATCAGCCCCAGCATTTT.

The V call is TRBV3-1 (or the pseudogene TRBV3-2), the J call TRBJ1-2, with unresolved D. Looked up from germline, CDR1 is LGHDT and CDR2 is YNNKEL (reference sequence). Trimming removed 0 bases at V and 0 bases at J, with 5 bases between. This CDR3 region has 14 residues. As DNA, the CDR3 is TGTGCCAGCAGCCAAGATGAGGCTAACTATGGCTACACCTTC. This encodes CASSQDEANYGYTF.

The rearrangement joins TRBV5-4 to TRBJ2-1; 7 bases align to TRBD2. V lost 0 bases to trimming and J lost 3 bases; unmatched junction nucleotides: 6. Per germline, CDR1 SGHNT and CDR2 YYREEE (reference sequence). The CDR3 length is 16 residues. CDR3 coding DNA: TGTGCCAGCAGCTTGGCCTGGGGGGGTCACTACAATGAGCAGTTCTTC. Translated, it gives CASSLAWGGHYNEQFF. Filled out from reference TRBV5-4 and TRBJ2-1, the complete variable domain reads ETGVTQSPTHLIKTRGQQVTLRCSSQSGHNTVSWYQQALGQGPQFIFQYYREEENGRGNFPPRFSGLQFPNYSSELNVNALELDDSALYLCASSLAWGGHYNEQFFGPGTRLTVL.

This chain joins TRBV4-2 and TRBJ2-3; D unclear. Trimming pared 2 bases from V and 0 bases from J, leaving 3 bases between. The CDR3 has 13 amino acids. CDR1 and CDR2 (germline): LGHNA, YNFKEQ. The CDR3 loop reads CASSQYSTDTQYF. CDR3 nucleotide sequence: TGTGCCAGCAGCCAATACAGCACAGATACGCAGTATTTT.

The chain uses TRBV7-2 and TRBJ1-2; possibly TRBD1 for D (6 bases). The germline V and J ends were trimmed by 0 bases and 7 bases, with 12 bases remaining between them. Germline CDR1 is SGHTA and CDR2 is FQGNSA. This CDR3 spans 14 amino acids. CDR3 sequence: CASSLAPGVGGYTF. The CDR3 DNA reads TGTGCCAGCAGCTTAGCGCCAGGGGTGGGTGGCTACACCTTC.

The chain links TRBV7-9 to TRBJ1-1; a weak D match, TRBD1 (6 bases). The CDR3 is made up of 14 amino acids. Germline CDR1 and CDR2: SEHNR and FQNEAQ (reference sequence). V lost 7 bases and J 0 bases, leaving 12 bases between the germline ends. In nucleotides, the CDR3 is TGTGCCAGCACAGGGGCGGCTATGAACACTGAAGCTTTCTTT. This translates into CASTGAAMNTEAFF.

The gene calls are TRBV5-5 and TRBJ1-1, with a tentative D call TRBD1 (5 bases). The V end lost 3 bases, the J end lost 3 bases, and 18 bases lay between the germline ends. The CDR3 is 16 residues long. Germline values: CDR1 SGHKS, CDR2 YYEKEE (reference sequence). CDR3 sequence reads: CASSSRDQGGDTEAFF. The CDR3 DNA reads TGTGCCAGCAGCTCCCGCGACCAGGGTGGGGACACTGAAGCTTTCTTT.

This clone was recorded once. The chain uses TRBV2 and TRBJ1-5; the match to TRBD1 covers 9 bases. Germline V gene sequence: CDR1 SNHLY, CDR2 FYNNEI. J lost 2 bases, V lost 6 bases, and 8 bases had no gene match. The CDR3 has 16 residues. The CDR3 DNA sequence: TGTGCCAGCAGGGCAAGCGGGACAGGGCGCAATCAGCCCCAGCATTTT. Its protein is CASRASGTGRNQPQHF.

V usage is TRBV7-9 and J usage is TRBJ1-6; possibly TRBD1 for D (5 bases). With 3 bases removed from V and 4 bases from J, the gap between germline ends came to 7 bases. Germline CDR1 reads SEHNR; CDR2 reads FQNEAQ (reference sequence). The CDR3 is 14 amino acids. CDR3 sequence reads: CASSFGGYNSPLHF. In nucleotides, the CDR3 is TGTGCCAGCAGCTTCGGGGGGTATAATTCACCCCTCCACTTT.

The chain links TRBV7-9 to TRBJ2-3; weak D call: TRBD2 (6 bases). With 1 base removed from V and 0 bases from J, the gap between germline ends came to 14 bases. The CDR3 length is 17 residues. Per germline, CDR1 SEHNR and CDR2 FQNEAQ (reference sequence). CDR3 coding DNA: TGTGCCAGCAGCTTAGTGAGGGACTGGCCTAGCACAGATACGCAGTATTTT. The encoded protein is CASSLVRDWPSTDTQYF.

The V call is TRBV7-6, the J call TRBJ2-1; 8 positions match TRBD2. The CDR3 has 15 amino acids. The V segment lost 0 bases and the J segment 7 bases; nucleotides outside the gene matches: 5. Looked up from germline, CDR1 is SGHVS and CDR2 is FNYEAQ. This CDR3 reads CASSLAPGLANEQFF. The DNA of the CDR3 is TGTGCCAGCAGCTTAGCGCCAGGACTAGCAAATGAGCAGTTCTTC.

The V and J genes are TRBV12-3 or TRBV12-4 and TRBJ1-6, with D uncertain. This CDR3 is built from 13 residues. Trimming removed 5 bases from V and 8 bases from J, with 10 bases in between. Here the CDR3 DNA reads TGTGCCAGCAGTAATTCCCGGGATTCACCCCTCCACTTT. This encodes CASSNSRDSPLHF.

The chain has TRBV5-1 and TRBJ1-6; no reliable D call. This CDR3 is built from 14 residues. The germline V gene encodes CDR1 SGHRS and CDR2 YFSETQ. The germline V and J ends were trimmed by 4 bases and 8 bases, with 13 bases remaining between them. In nucleotides, the CDR3 is TGCGCCAGCAGCAACTCGGGGTTTGATTCACCCCTCCACTTT. Amino acid sequence: CASSNSGFDSPLHF.

CDR3 protein: CASRVGVNQPQHF. The CDR3 bases are TGTGCCAGCCGTGTGGGGGTCAATCAGCCCCAGCATTTT. The chain employs TRBV2 and TRBJ1-5; D might be TRBD1 (5 bases). Germline lookup yields CDR1 SNHLY and CDR2 FYNNEI. Trimming removed 8 bases from V and 3 bases from J, with 11 bases in between. The CDR3 is 13 amino acids.